The subject of this entry is one T cell receptor (beta chain). The antigen remains unidentified. Of the isolated RNA, all was reverse transcribed, and so the sequenced material was expressed TCRB transcripts. Here immunoSEQ multiplex PCR was the method, and the copy in TCRdb shows in-frame clones only, minus some. This table holds 860,000 or so clones, roughly 17% found once. This sample stems from a study of beta chain features in type 1 diabetes. The study, taken as a whole, reports: Among patients with Type 1 diabetes, TCRB CDR3s were moderately but significantly shorter in every one of the four CD4+ subsets. VDJ junctions from patients with type 1 diabetes contained fewer insertions and more deletions. Compared to healthy donors, patients appeared to have naive, central memory and Treg TCRB repertoires that were more alike.

In total, each donor contributed a single heparinised blood draw that averaged about 120 mL. The origin of this receptor is a young woman in good health. The sample consisted of naive CD4+ T cells from blood.

CDR3 bases: TGTGCCAGTAGTATTGGCACTGGAGAGACCCAGTACTTC. Its translation: CASSIGTGETQYF. The V and J genes are TRBV19 and TRBJ2-5; D gene ambiguous. Looked up from germline, CDR1 is LNHDA and CDR2 is SQIVND (reference sequence). V was clipped by 3 bases and J by 4 bases, with 9 bases between them. The CDR3 runs 13 residues. The whole variable domain, remainder taken from reference TRBV19 and TRBJ2-5, is DGGITQSPKYLFRKEGQNVTLSCEQNLNHDAMYWYRQDPGQGLRLIYYSQIVNDFQKGDIAEGYSVSREKKESFPLTVTSAQKNPTAFYLCASSIGTGETQYFGPGTRLLVL.